This T cell receptor beta chain came from a study of metastatic and nonmetastatic thyroid tumors. Study overall: Across blood and tumor or nodule tissue, repertoires from malignant and benign thyroid patients were compared with one another.

MiXCR reprocessed the PCR reads for TCRdb. Here the sample spans about 62,000 clones, under 5% being singletons. This clone has at least ten counts. Other DNA sequences within the sample encode an identical CDR3. Thyroid surgery was preceded by no treatment in any patient. The TCR was taken from a female donor with papillary thyroid cancer or a benign thyroid nodule (not recorded which). Some clones in this sample may be carry-over from other donors' samples. The source material was blood.

CDR3 in amino acids: CASSSAAGNSPLHF. The CDR3 nucleotides are TGTGCCAGCAGCTCGGCCGCGGGGAATTCACCCCTCCACTTT. The gene calls are TRBV6-1 and TRBJ1-6; D unresolved. The V gene lost 6 bases and the J gene lost 7 bases, with 13 bases spanning the gap. Germline lookup yields CDR1 MNHNS and CDR2 SASEGT. This CDR3 has 14 residues.